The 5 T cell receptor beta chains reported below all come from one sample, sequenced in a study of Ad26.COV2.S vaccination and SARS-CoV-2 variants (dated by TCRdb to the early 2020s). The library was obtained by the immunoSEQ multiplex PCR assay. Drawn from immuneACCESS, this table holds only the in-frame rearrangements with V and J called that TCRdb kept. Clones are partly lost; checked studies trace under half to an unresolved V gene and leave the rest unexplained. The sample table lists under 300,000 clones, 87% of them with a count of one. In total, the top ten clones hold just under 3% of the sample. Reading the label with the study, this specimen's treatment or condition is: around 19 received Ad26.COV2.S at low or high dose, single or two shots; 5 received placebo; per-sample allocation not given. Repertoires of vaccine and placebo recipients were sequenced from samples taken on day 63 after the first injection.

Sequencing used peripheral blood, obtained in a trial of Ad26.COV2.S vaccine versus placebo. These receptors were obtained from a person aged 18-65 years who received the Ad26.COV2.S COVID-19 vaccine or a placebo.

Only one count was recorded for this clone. Here the CDR3 DNA reads TGTGCCAGCAGTCCTAACTCTGCCTACAATGAGCAGTTCTTC. It yields the protein CASSPNSAYNEQFF. This chain joins TRBV7-3 and TRBJ2-1; D ambiguous. This CDR3 is built from 14 residues. Trimming left V 6 bases short and J 2 bases short, with 11 bases between. Germline values: CDR1 SGHTA, CDR2 FQGTGA. Full variable domain (rest looked up from reference TRBV7-3 and TRBJ2-1): GAGVSQTPSNKVTEKGKYVELRCDPISGHTALYWYRQSLGQGPEFLIYFQGTGAADDSGLPNDRFFAVRPEGSVSTLKIQRTERGDSAVYLCASSPNSAYNEQFFGPGTRLTVL.

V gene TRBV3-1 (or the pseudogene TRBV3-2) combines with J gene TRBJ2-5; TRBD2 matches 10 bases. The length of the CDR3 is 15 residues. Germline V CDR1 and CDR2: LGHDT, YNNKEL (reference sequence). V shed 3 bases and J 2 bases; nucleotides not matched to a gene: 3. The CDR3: CASSHLTSGQETQYF. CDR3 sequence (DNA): TGTGCCAGCAGCCACCTGACTAGCGGGCAAGAGACCCAGTACTTC.

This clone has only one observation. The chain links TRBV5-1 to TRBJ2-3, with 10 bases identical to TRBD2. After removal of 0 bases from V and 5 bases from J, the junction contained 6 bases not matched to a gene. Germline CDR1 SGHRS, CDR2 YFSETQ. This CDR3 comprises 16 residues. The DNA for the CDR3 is TGCGCCAGCAGCTTGGGCCAGCGGGAGGGCCAAGATACGCAGTATTTT. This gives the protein CASSLGQREGQDTQYF.

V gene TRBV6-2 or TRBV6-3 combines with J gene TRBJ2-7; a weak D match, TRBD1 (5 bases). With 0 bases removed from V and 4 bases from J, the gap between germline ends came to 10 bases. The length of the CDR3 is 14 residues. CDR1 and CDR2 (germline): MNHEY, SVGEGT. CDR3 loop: CASSYSRTTYEQYF. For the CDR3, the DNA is TGTGCCAGCAGTTACTCTAGGACAACTTACGAGCAGTACTTC.

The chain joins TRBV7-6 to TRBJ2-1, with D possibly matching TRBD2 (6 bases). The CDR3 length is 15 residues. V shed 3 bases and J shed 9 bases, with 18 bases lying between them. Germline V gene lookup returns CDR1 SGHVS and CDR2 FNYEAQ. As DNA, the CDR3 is TGTGCCAGCAGCTTGAATCTAGGAGGGCCTGCTGAGCAGTTCTTC. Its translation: CASSLNLGGPAEQFF. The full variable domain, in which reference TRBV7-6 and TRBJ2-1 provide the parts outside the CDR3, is GAGVSQSPRYKVTKRGQDVALRCDPISGHVSLYWYRQALGQGPEFLTYFNYEAQQDKSGLPNDRFSAERPEGSISTLTIQRTEQRDSAMYRCASSLNLGGPAEQFFGPGTRLTVL.